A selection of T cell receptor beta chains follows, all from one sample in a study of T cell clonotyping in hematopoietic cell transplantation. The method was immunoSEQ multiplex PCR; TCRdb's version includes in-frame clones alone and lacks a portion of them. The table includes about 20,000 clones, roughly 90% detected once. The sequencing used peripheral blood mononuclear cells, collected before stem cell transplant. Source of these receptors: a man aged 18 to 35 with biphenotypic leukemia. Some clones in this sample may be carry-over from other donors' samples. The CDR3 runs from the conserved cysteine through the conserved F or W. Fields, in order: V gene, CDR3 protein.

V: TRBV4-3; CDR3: CASSRGGRGQGLTDTQYF
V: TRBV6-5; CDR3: CASSYRDGSNQPQHF
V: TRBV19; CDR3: CASNNYRETGQPQHF
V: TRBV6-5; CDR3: CASSPGDLRETQYF
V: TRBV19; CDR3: CASSIVDSQPQHF
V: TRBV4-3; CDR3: CASSQDVGLASGLTSTDTQYF
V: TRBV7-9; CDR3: CASRRSGGGQETQYF
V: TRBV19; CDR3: CASMLAGAHEQYF
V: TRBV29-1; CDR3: CSAPAEGNTEAFF
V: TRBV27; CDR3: CASSLEGDIGVEYF
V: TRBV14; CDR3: CASSQVPGTGDGSPLHF
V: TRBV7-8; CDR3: CASSLAWGGEAFF
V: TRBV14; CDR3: CASSQVNQGLAFF
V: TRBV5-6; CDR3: CASSLQGYEQYF
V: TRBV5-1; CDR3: CASSFVAVGGTETFF
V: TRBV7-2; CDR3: CASSPQTGGAAGFYGYTF
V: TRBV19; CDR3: CASSGGTSAYEQYF
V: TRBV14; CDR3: CASSSGRDWGYTF
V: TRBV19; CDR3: CASSMVEGTEAFF
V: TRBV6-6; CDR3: CASSYSSASGAGELFF
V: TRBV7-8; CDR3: CASSLVSGTAGYTF
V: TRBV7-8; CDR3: CASGLGELFF
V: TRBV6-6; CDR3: CASSAGVGGHEQYF
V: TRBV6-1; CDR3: CASVFSQGATEAFF
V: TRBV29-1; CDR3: CSVESSGSKTQYF
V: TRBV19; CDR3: CASSSRTGGLKGNQPQHF